A selection of T cell receptor beta chains follows, all from one sample in a study of blood T cell repertoires in COVID-19. TCRdb's table, derived via immunoSEQ multiplex PCR, lists solely in-frame clones and lacks some. The table includes 55,000 to 70,000 clones, about 80% detected once. Material: peripheral blood. These receptors were taken from a human donor in a cohort sampled during active COVID-19. Both conserved end residues are trimmed from each CDR3. D genes are given only for firm matches.

d_gene | j_gene | v_gene | CDR3aa
TRBD1 | TRBJ2-1 | TRBV7-9 | ASSFPTAGTGLEGPEQF
NA | TRBJ1-2 | TRBV24-1 | ATSDPYGYT
TRBD1 | TRBJ2-2 | TRBV6-5 | ASSTGQITGELF
NA | TRBJ1-3 | TRBV6-1 | ASSEGYYSGNTIY
NA | TRBJ2-3 | TRBV28 | ASNEPGEHTQY
TRBD1 | TRBJ1-5 | TRBV19 | ASSTQGPINNQPQH
NA | TRBJ1-6 | TRBV7-9 | ASSLGAGTTNSPLH
NA | TRBJ1-4 | TRBV6-1 | ASSEGGPNEKLF
TRBD2 | TRBJ2-1 | TRBV2 | ASSEGRGAYNEQF
NA | TRBJ2-3 | TRBV7-6 | ASSLGQGPSTDTQY
NA | TRBJ1-2 | TRBV7-2 | ASKGGQTYGYT
NA | TRBJ1-1 | TRBV6-2/TRBV6-3 | ASSYTQGNTEAF
TRBD1 | TRBJ1-5 | TRBV6-2/TRBV6-3 | ASSRDRGPGNWPQH
NA | TRBJ2-5 | TRBV29-1 | SVELGKGQETQY
NA | TRBJ2-1 | TRBV7-2 | ASSPSPGYEQF
TRBD2 | TRBJ2-7 | TRBV10-1 | ASSYTSGPDEQY
NA | TRBJ2-2 | TRBV5-1 | ASSSRMDTGELF
NA | TRBJ1-3 | TRBV7-8 | ASSLNRVWDTIY
NA | TRBJ2-7 | TRBV3-1/TRBV3-2 | ASSQDGASREQY
NA | TRBJ2-1 | TRBV11-2 | ASSLDGTDSEQF
NA | TRBJ2-5 | TRBV15 | ATSRGRRDLGGARETQY
NA | TRBJ1-2 | TRBV19 | ASSPAGDYGYT
TRBD2 | TRBJ2-5 | TRBV11-2 | ASTLRGWASGGAGETQY
TRBD1 | TRBJ2-5 | TRBV28 | ASSGQGRGGLETQY
TRBD2 | TRBJ2-1 | TRBV5-1 | ASSSSGTDNEQF
TRBD1 | TRBJ1-4 | TRBV11-2 | ASSSQGAGEKLF
TRBD1 | TRBJ2-2 | TRBV7-2 | ASSWGRTGTGELF
NA | TRBJ2-1 | TRBV24-1 | ATSDPPGHQNNEQF
TRBD1 | TRBJ2-4 | TRBV10-2 | ASSETDIGTDKNIQY
NA | TRBJ2-2 | TRBV2 | ASSAGMDTGELF
TRBD1 | TRBJ1-2 | TRBV7-2 | ASSANTGGYGYT
TRBD1 | TRBJ2-5 | TRBV7-6 | ASSQTGGVVKTQY
NA | TRBJ1-2 | TRBV28 | ASSSRGKGHGYT
NA | TRBJ2-3 | TRBV2 | ASSEGRAQY
TRBD2 | TRBJ2-1 | TRBV7-2 | ASSATSGGARDEQF
NA | TRBJ2-5 | TRBV20-1 | SARDLLVIH
NA | TRBJ1-1 | TRBV4-1 | ASSPAARVNTEAF
NA | TRBJ2-5 | TRBV2 | ASSVKRVETQY
TRBD1 | TRBJ2-6 | TRBV10-2 | ASRQGEISGANVLT
TRBD1 | TRBJ2-5 | TRBV5-1 | ASSLDRGDGETQY
TRBD2 | TRBJ2-5 | TRBV7-2 | ASSGAGGLGETQY
NA | TRBJ1-2 | TRBV3-1/TRBV3-2 | ASSHNRANGYT
NA | TRBJ2-3 | TRBV6-2/TRBV6-3 | ASSNTGQRDTQY
NA | TRBJ2-5 | TRBV24-1 | ATSDGSQETQY
TRBD2 | TRBJ2-3 | TRBV9 | ASSVDVGGGEGTDTQY
TRBD2 | TRBJ2-7 | TRBV28 | ASNSPGQTSGAPYEQY
TRBD2 | TRBJ2-1 | TRBV4-2 | ASSLPSGNNEQF
TRBD1 | TRBJ1-6 | TRBV6-6 | ASSPGQGIYNSPLH
TRBD2 | TRBJ2-7 | TRBV11-2 | ASSPAEGLADSYEQY
NA | TRBJ1-1 | TRBV19 | ASRQENTEAF
TRBD2 | TRBJ2-1 | TRBV19 | ASSRGLAGDNEQF
TRBD2 | TRBJ2-3 | TRBV7-2 | ASSLRAGGYTTDTQY
TRBD1 | TRBJ1-4 | TRBV15 | ATSGDRGTL
NA | TRBJ2-2 | TRBV19 | ASIGRGGFDTGELF
NA | TRBJ2-1 | TRBV4-2 | ASSQERTSYNEQF
TRBD2 | TRBJ2-1 | TRBV9 | ASSVASGLAGKFSSYNEQF
NA | TRBJ1-6 | TRBV5-1 | ASSLLFGSFSPLH
NA | TRBJ2-1 | TRBV7-8 | ASSLGSVGGEQF
NA | TRBJ1-1 | TRBV5-4 | ASSLAGNTEAF